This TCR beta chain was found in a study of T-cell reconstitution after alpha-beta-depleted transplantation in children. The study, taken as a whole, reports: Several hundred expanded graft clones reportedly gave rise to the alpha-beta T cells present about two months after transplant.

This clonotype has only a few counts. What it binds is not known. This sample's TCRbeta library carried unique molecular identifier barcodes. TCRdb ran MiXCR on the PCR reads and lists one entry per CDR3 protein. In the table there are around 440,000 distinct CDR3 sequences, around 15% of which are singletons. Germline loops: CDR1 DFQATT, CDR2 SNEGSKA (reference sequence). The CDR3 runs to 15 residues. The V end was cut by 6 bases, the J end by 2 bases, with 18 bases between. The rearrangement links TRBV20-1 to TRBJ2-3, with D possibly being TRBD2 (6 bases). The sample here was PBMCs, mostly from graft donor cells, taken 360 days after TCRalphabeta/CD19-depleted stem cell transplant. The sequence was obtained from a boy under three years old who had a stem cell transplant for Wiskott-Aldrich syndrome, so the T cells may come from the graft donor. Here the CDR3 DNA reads TGCAGTGCGTCCCGTCCTAGCGACCCCACAGATACGCAGTATTTT. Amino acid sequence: CSASRPSDPTDTQYF.